This TCR beta chain appears in the sequencing data of a study of blood T cell repertoires in COVID-19. Sequenced by immunoSEQ multiplex PCR; TCRdb stores in-frame clones only, minus some. Of about 300,000 clones in the sample, more than 75% were seen once. This receptor was identified in a man younger than 45 who had recovered from COVID-19. Sequences were obtained from PBMCs or T cells enriched from blood (not recorded which).

CDR3 loop: CASSDPSGGPSGGVQYF. As DNA, the CDR3 is TGTGCCAGCAGTGACCCTAGCGGGGGACCCTCTGGGGGAGTTCAGTACTTC. The rearrangement joins TRBV25-1 to TRBJ2-4; TRBD2 matches at 10 bases. The CDR3 has 17 amino acids. The V gene end was trimmed by 3 bases and the J gene end by 11 bases; junction bases not matched to a gene: 16. Germline V gene data show CDR1 as MGHDK and CDR2 as SYGVNS.